These T cell receptor beta chains were read from a single sample in a study of identifying expanded T cells in peripheral blood. The protocol was immunoSEQ multiplex PCR, while the TCRdb copy is restricted to in-frame clones and leaves out a portion. The table shows about 89,000 clones, with roughly 86% occurring only once. Sequencing was carried out using blood. The source is a person aged 18-70 years in good health. The CDR3 runs from the conserved cysteine through the conserved F or W. Fields, in order: V gene, D gene, J gene, clone size, CDR3 DNA, CDR3 protein. D genes are given only for firm matches. Some rows have no size entry. The others give once, few or many, or a class for an expanded clone.

TRBV4-3	NA	TRBJ2-1	NA	TGCGCCAGCAGCCATAACAGGGACAATGAGCAGTTCTTC	CASSHNRDNEQFF
TRBV7-9	NA	TRBJ2-1	NA	TGTGCCAGCAGCTGGGTTAATGAGCAGTTCTTC	CASSWVNEQFF
TRBV5-4	TRBD1	TRBJ1-6	NA	TGTGCCAGCAGCGCTACAGGGGGCGATTCACCCCTCCACTTT	CASSATGGDSPLHF
TRBV6-5	NA	TRBJ1-6	few	TGTGCCACAGGACGGGCGCATGGATCACCCCTCCACTTT	CATGRAHGSPLHF
TRBV7-9	NA	TRBJ1-3	NA	TGTGCCAGCAGCTTAGCATTGCCCAGGGCTGGAAACACCATATATTTT	CASSLALPRAGNTIYF
TRBV2	NA	TRBJ2-2	NA	TGTGCCAGCAGTGGTGCAATGAGGGGGGAGCTGTTTTTT	CASSGAMRGELFF
TRBV5-4	NA	TRBJ2-7	NA	TGTGCCAGCAGCTTCGTGGGCTCCTACGAGCAGTACTTC	CASSFVGSYEQYF
TRBV7-8	NA	TRBJ2-1	NA	TGTGCCAGCAGCTCCGACAATGAGCAGTTCTTC	CASSSDNEQFF
TRBV9	NA	TRBJ2-7	NA	TGTGCCAGCAGCTTAGGCTGGAGTAGGGACGAGCAGTACTTC	CASSLGWSRDEQYF
TRBV18	NA	TRBJ2-5	NA	TGTGCCAGCTCACCACTTGGCGGAACCCAAGAGACCCAGTACTTC	CASSPLGGTQETQYF
TRBV10-3	NA	TRBJ2-7	NA	TGTGCCATCAGTGGGCGCTCCTACGAGCAGTACTTC	CAISGRSYEQYF
TRBV9	TRBD1	TRBJ1-2	NA	TGTGCCAGCAGCGTAGGAGGACAGGGCTTAGATGGCTACACCTTC	CASSVGGQGLDGYTF
TRBV2	TRBD1	TRBJ1-2	once	TGTGCCAGCAGTGAATGGGACAGGGGGAATGGCTACACCTTC	CASSEWDRGNGYTF
TRBV11-3	NA	TRBJ2-5	NA	TGTGCCAGCAGCTTAGCTCGGGATGGAGAGACCCAGTACTTC	CASSLARDGETQYF
TRBV6-6	TRBD1	TRBJ2-5	NA	TGTGCCAGCAGTAACAGGGGTGGGGGAGAGACCCAGTACTTC	CASSNRGGGETQYF
TRBV15	NA	TRBJ1-3	NA	TGTGCCACCAGCAGAGCCCAGGTCGGAAACACCATATATTTT	CATSRAQVGNTIYF
TRBV29-1	NA	TRBJ2-5	NA	TGCAGCGTTGAAGACCAAATGGGGGTTACGGAGACCCAGTACTTC	CSVEDQMGVTETQYF
TRBV7-2	NA	TRBJ2-7	NA	TGTGCCAGCAGCGTGCCTCCAAGGGGGGCCTTCTACGAGCAGTACTTC	CASSVPPRGAFYEQYF
TRBV6-5	NA	TRBJ2-7	NA	TGTGCCAGCAGTTACTCGGGGATGAGAGGGTACGAGCAGTACTTC	CASSYSGMRGYEQYF
TRBV15	NA	TRBJ2-7	once	TGTGCCACCAGCAGAGATCTCACCCCGTACTACGAGCAGTACTTC	CATSRDLTPYYEQYF
TRBV4-1	NA	TRBJ1-5	NA	TGCGCCAGCAGCCAAGAGATTTATAGCAATCAGCCCCAGCATTTT	CASSQEIYSNQPQHF
TRBV5-5	NA	TRBJ1-4	few	TGTGCCAGCAGCTTGAGTTCGGGGTCTGGGGAAAAACTGTTTTTT	CASSLSSGSGEKLFF
TRBV6-5	TRBD2	TRBJ2-2	NA	TGTGCCAGCAGCATACAGCGGGGCGGGGAGCTGTTTTTT	CASSIQRGGELFF
TRBV6-5	NA	TRBJ2-2	NA	TGTGCCAGCGGACGAGGTTCGAACACCGGGGAGCTGTTTTTT	CASGRGSNTGELFF
TRBV6-5	NA	TRBJ2-7	NA	TGTGCCAGCAGTTACGGGGGTCTCGACGAGCAGTACTTC	CASSYGGLDEQYF
TRBV5-1	NA	TRBJ1-1	few	TGCGCCAGCCGAGACAGAGCGAACACTGAAGCTTTCTTT	CASRDRANTEAFF
TRBV27	TRBD1	TRBJ2-7	NA	TGTGCCAGCAGTTTCTCCCCGCCCGGGACAGGGCCTACCGAGCAGTACTTC	CASSFSPPGTGPTEQYF
TRBV2	NA	TRBJ2-3	NA	TGTGCCAGCAGTCGGGACTTTCGCACAGATACGCAGTATTTT	CASSRDFRTDTQYF
TRBV14	NA	TRBJ1-2	NA	TGTGCCAGCAGCCAAGTTCGTGACGGAAGCCCAAACTATGGCTACACCTTC	CASSQVRDGSPNYGYTF
TRBV14	TRBD1	TRBJ1-1	NA	TGTGCCAGCAGCCACCTGGGACAGGAGAACACTGAAGCTTTCTTT	CASSHLGQENTEAFF
TRBV7-9	NA	TRBJ1-2	NA	TGTGCCAGCAGCTTCGGGGATTGGGGCTACACCTTC	CASSFGDWGYTF
TRBV7-2	NA	TRBJ2-3	NA	TGTGCCAGCAGCTTAGACCCGGGAGATACGCAGTATTTT	CASSLDPGDTQYF
TRBV9	NA	TRBJ2-3	NA	TGTGCCAGCAGCCTATGGGACAGCACAGATACGCAGTATTTT	CASSLWDSTDTQYF
TRBV5-6	NA	TRBJ1-3	NA	TGTGCCAGCAGCTTCCCGACTCCCGGGGCTGGAAACACCATATATTTT	CASSFPTPGAGNTIYF
TRBV6-5	NA	TRBJ2-2	NA	TGTGCCAGCAGTAAAGGGGCCACCGGGGAGCTGTTTTTT	CASSKGATGELFF
TRBV4-1	NA	TRBJ2-2	once	TGCGCCAGCAGCCAAGATGGCGGGGGCGGGGGCACCGGGGAGCTGTTTTTT	CASSQDGGGGGTGELFF
TRBV18	NA	TRBJ2-3	NA	TGTGCCAGCTTCGGGCCCCCCACAGATACGCAGTATTTT	CASFGPPTDTQYF
TRBV7-8	NA	TRBJ2-7	NA	TGTGCCAGCAGCCGTACAGGGTCCGGGACCTACGAGCAGTACTTC	CASSRTGSGTYEQYF
TRBV2	NA	TRBJ1-2	NA	TGTGCCAGCAGGGAAATAGGGGACCCTACGTATGGCTACACCTTC	CASREIGDPTYGYTF
TRBV5-4	TRBD1	TRBJ1-4	once	TGTGCCAGCAGCTTGGGGGGGACAGGAGGCGAAAAACTGTTTTTT	CASSLGGTGGEKLFF
TRBV7-9	TRBD1	TRBJ2-3	NA	TGTGCCAGCAGCTTAGCTCAGGGGGCGGATACGCAGTATTTT	CASSLAQGADTQYF
TRBV15	TRBD1	TRBJ1-3	few	TGTGCCACCAGCAAGACAGGGGGCTCTGGAAACACCATATATTTT	CATSKTGGSGNTIYF
TRBV4-1	NA	TRBJ1-5	few	TGCGCCAGCAGCCAAACTCCAAGAGGCCAGCCCCAGCATTTT	CASSQTPRGQPQHF
TRBV19	NA	TRBJ2-7	NA	TGTGCCAGTAGTATCGGTATAGGGCAGATCTACGAGCAGTACTTC	CASSIGIGQIYEQYF
TRBV4-3	NA	TRBJ1-3	once	TGCGCCAGCAGCCAAGGGGCCTCTGGAAACACCATATATTTT	CASSQGASGNTIYF
TRBV5-1	NA	TRBJ2-2	NA	TGCGCCAGCAGCCAGGGACCCCGGGACACCGGGGAGCTGTTTTTT	CASSQGPRDTGELFF
TRBV2	TRBD1	TRBJ1-2	NA	TGTGCCAGCAGCCTCCGGGACAGAAACTATGGCTACACCTTC	CASSLRDRNYGYTF